This T cell receptor (beta chain) is from a study of blood T cell repertoires in COVID-19. Assay used: immunoSEQ multiplex PCR; TCRdb lists only in-frame clones, some missing. The sample consists of about 280,000 clones, 87% of them appearing once. The CDR3 is 18 amino acids. Deletions cut 0 bases from V and 2 bases from J, with 16 bases between. Germline CDR1 is MNHEY and CDR2 is SVGEGT. V is TRBV6-2 or TRBV6-3 and J is TRBJ2-2; a possible D gene is TRBD2 (6 bases). This clonotype was obtained from a woman aged 40 to 49 who had recovered from COVID-19. Input material: PBMCs or T cells enriched from blood (not recorded which). CDR3 sequence reads: CASSYSRVSGSNTGELFF. The CDR3, as DNA: TGTGCCAGCAGTTACTCGAGGGTTAGCGGTTCCAACACCGGGGAGCTGTTTTTT.